Listed below are T cell receptor beta chains from one sample, sequenced in a study of cytomegalovirus exposure and HLA in healthy donors. Measured with immunoSEQ multiplex PCR; TCRdb has only the in-frame clones, and not every one. The sample lists approximately 220,000 clones; roughly four fifths were seen once. Sequenced material: PBMCs. Receptor source: a girl aged 2 to 9 in good health and CMV-seronegative. Both conserved end residues are part of each CDR3. D genes are given only for firm matches. Some rows have no size entry. The others give once, few or many, or a class for an expanded clone.

j_call clone_size v_call d_call cdr3_nt cdr3_aa
TRBJ2-7 NA TRBV13 NA TGTGCCAGCAGCTTTAACAGGGCCCACGAGCAGTACTTC CASSFNRAHEQYF
TRBJ2-7 NA TRBV5-8 TRBD1 TGTGCCAGCAGCTTGTTTTCCAGGGGGTACGTGCAGTACTTC CASSLFSRGYVQYF
TRBJ2-5 NA TRBV7-6 TRBD1 TGTGCCAGCACCATGACTCGCCCAACTGGACAGGGGGAGACCCAGTACTTC CASTMTRPTGQGETQYF
TRBJ1-1 NA TRBV7-9 NA TGTGCCAGCAGCCCCTCAGGAACTGAAGCTTTCTTT CASSPSGTEAFF
TRBJ1-4 NA TRBV6-5 NA TGTGCCAGCAAGGGAGGCAGGGAGGCTGAAAAACTGTTTTTT CASKGGREAEKLFF
TRBJ2-5 NA TRBV5-4 TRBD2 TGTGCCAGCAGCTTGGGTAGCGGGCAAGAGACCCAGTACTTC CASSLGSGQETQYF
TRBJ2-7 NA TRBV6-1 TRBD2 TGTGCCAGCAGTGCACTAGCGGGAGAAGACGAGCAGTACTTC CASSALAGEDEQYF
TRBJ2-2 NA TRBV4-1 TRBD1 TGCGCCAGCAGCGTAGGACAGGGGAACACCGGGGAGCTGTTTTTT CASSVGQGNTGELFF
TRBJ2-3 NA TRBV9 NA TGTGCCAGCAGCGTAGTTGGCTCCACAGATACGCAGTATTTT CASSVVGSTDTQYF
TRBJ2-1 NA TRBV6-5 TRBD2 TGTGCCAGCAGTTATGCAGCGGGGTCCTACAATGAGCAGTTCTTC CASSYAAGSYNEQFF
TRBJ2-1 NA TRBV9 TRBD2 TGTGCCAGCAGCGCCCTTAGCGGGGGAGGTGAGCAGTTCTTC CASSALSGGGEQFF
TRBJ2-5 NA TRBV5-1 NA TGCGCCAGCAGCTTGGGGCCACAAGAGACCCAGTACTTC CASSLGPQETQYF
TRBJ1-6 NA TRBV5-1 NA TGCGCCAGCAGCTTGGACAGGGTGGAGAATAATTCACCCCTCCACTTT CASSLDRVENNSPLHF
TRBJ2-2 NA TRBV5-1 NA TGCGCCAGCAGCCCCGCTTGGCAGGGGACCGGGGAGCTGTTTTTT CASSPAWQGTGELFF
TRBJ1-1 NA TRBV5-1 NA TGCGCCAGCAGCTTGGAGCGGGGGGCAAACACTGAAGCTTTCTTT CASSLERGANTEAFF
TRBJ1-1 NA TRBV6-1 NA TGTGCCAGCAGTGAACTCCAGGGCCCAATGAACACTGAAGCTTTCTTT CASSELQGPMNTEAFF
TRBJ1-1 NA TRBV27 TRBD1 TGTGCCAGCAGATCATTCAGACAGGGGCGGACGTCGATGAACACTGAAGCTTTCTTT CASRSFRQGRTSMNTEAFF
TRBJ1-2 NA TRBV5-1 TRBD1 TGCGCCAGCAGCTACAATGACAGGGGGCTCGGCTATGGCTACACCTTC CASSYNDRGLGYGYTF
TRBJ1-1 NA TRBV11-2 NA TGTGCCAGCAGCTTAGCCATGGACTGGGCGGCTGAAGCTTTCTTT CASSLAMDWAAEAFF
TRBJ1-3 NA TRBV7-8 NA TGTGCCAGCAGCGCCGCCGAGGGATCAGGAAACACCATATATTTT CASSAAEGSGNTIYF
TRBJ1-4 NA TRBV27 TRBD1 TGTGCCAGCAGATCGGGACAGCTCAATGAAAAACTGTTTTTT CASRSGQLNEKLFF
TRBJ1-6 NA TRBV27 TRBD1 TGTGCCAGCAGTTTAGGGGCGGGACAGGGGAATTCACCCCTCCACTTT CASSLGAGQGNSPLHF
TRBJ1-1 once TRBV11-2 NA TGTGCCAGCAGCTTGCAGGAAAATAAGTTTGGCGCTGAAGCTTTCTTT CASSLQENKFGAEAFF
TRBJ2-1 NA TRBV4-1 NA TGCGTCAGCAGCGCCAATCCACAGGGAGTAAATATCAATGAGCAGTTCTTC CVSSANPQGVNINEQFF
TRBJ2-1 NA TRBV10-3 NA TGTGCCATCAGTGAGGGAGGGTTCCACAATGAGCAGTTCTTC CAISEGGFHNEQFF
TRBJ2-7 NA TRBV11-2 TRBD2 TGTGCCAGCAGCTCAGGACTAGCGGGAGGTCTTCAGAGAGAGCAGTACTTC CASSSGLAGGLQREQYF
TRBJ2-1 NA TRBV9 TRBD1 TGTGCCAGCAGCCTCGACAGGGGTTCCTACAATGAGCAGTTCTTC CASSLDRGSYNEQFF
TRBJ2-7 NA TRBV21-1 NA TGTGCCAGCAGCAACTCTCGGGACAGCCTAATTTACGAGCAGTACTTC CASSNSRDSLIYEQYF
TRBJ1-6 NA TRBV19 TRBD1 TGTGCCAGTAGTATCGACAGGGGTAGGACCTATAATTCACCCCTCCACTTT CASSIDRGRTYNSPLHF
TRBJ2-7 NA TRBV6-1 TRBD1 TGTGCCAGCAGTGAAGCTTGGTCAGGGGGCGAGCAGTACTTC CASSEAWSGGEQYF
TRBJ2-3 few TRBV5-4 NA TGTGCCAGCAGCTTGGCCCAACGGGTCGGGGGTACGCAGTATTTT CASSLAQRVGGTQYF
TRBJ2-4 NA TRBV2 TRBD2 TGTGCCAGCAGTGAAGCGCTTCACAGCGGGGGGTTTATCAAAAACATTCAGTACTTC CASSEALHSGGFIKNIQYF
TRBJ2-6 NA TRBV10-3 TRBD1 TGTGCCATCAGTGAGTCACAACCCAACAGGGGGCTTGGGGCCAACGTCCTGACTTTC CAISESQPNRGLGANVLTF
TRBJ1-2 NA TRBV27 NA TGTGCCAGCAGTTTCTCCGTTAACTATGGCTACACCTTC CASSFSVNYGYTF
TRBJ1-3 NA TRBV25-1 NA TGTGCCAGCAGTGAGACAGGCAGCTCTGGAAACACCATATATTTT CASSETGSSGNTIYF
TRBJ2-3 NA TRBV5-1 TRBD2 TGCGCCAGCAGCTCCGACAATAGCGGGTTATCTAGCACAGATACGCAGTATTTT CASSSDNSGLSSTDTQYF
TRBJ1-2 NA TRBV7-2 TRBD1 TGTGCCAGCAGCTTATCACCACCGACGGGACAGAGGGGAGGCTACACCTTC CASSLSPPTGQRGGYTF
TRBJ1-2 NA TRBV9 NA TGTGCCAGCAGCCCCAGATCGGGGATCGGGTATGGCTACACCTTC CASSPRSGIGYGYTF
TRBJ2-7 NA TRBV12-5 TRBD1 TGTGCTAGTGGTCTACCGCCCGGGACAGGTGTCCACGAGCAGTACTTC CASGLPPGTGVHEQYF
TRBJ2-3 few TRBV20-1 NA TGCAGTGCTCGTTCTGATACGCAGTATTTT CSARSDTQYF
TRBJ1-1 NA TRBV6-6 NA TGTGCCAGCAGTATCCTGACAGGCATGGGCACTGAAGCTTTCTTT CASSILTGMGTEAFF
TRBJ1-1 few TRBV11-2 TRBD1 TGTGCCAGCAGCGGCACGGGACAGGGACTCACTGAAGCTTTCTTT CASSGTGQGLTEAFF
TRBJ1-1 NA TRBV19 NA TGTGCCAGTAGTTATTGGGGGACTACAGGGACAGCTTTCTTT CASSYWGTTGTAFF
TRBJ2-2 NA TRBV6-6 NA TGTGCCAGCAGGGTCAGCGTGAACTCCTACACCGGGGAGCTGTTTTTT CASRVSVNSYTGELFF
TRBJ2-3 NA TRBV29-1 NA TGCAGCGCTGCAAGACTCTCCGGGATCCCAGATACGCAGTATTTT CSAARLSGIPDTQYF
TRBJ1-2 NA TRBV6-1 TRBD1 TGTGCCAGTGTCCGGGACAGGGGATCGGCCGGCTACACCTTC CASVRDRGSAGYTF
TRBJ1-2 NA TRBV15 TRBD1 TGTGCCACCAGCAGTAGGACAGGGGGCGTGGGTTTC CATSSRTGGVGF
TRBJ2-3 NA TRBV5-1 TRBD2 TGCGCCAGCAGCCGGCGGACTAGCGGTAACACAGATACGCAGTATTTT CASSRRTSGNTDTQYF
TRBJ1-1 NA TRBV19 NA TGTGCCAGTAGTATTCCCGGTACTGAAGCTTTCTTT CASSIPGTEAFF
TRBJ2-7 NA TRBV5-1 NA TGCGCCAGCAGCGTTGACCAGGGAATCTACGAGCAGTACTTC CASSVDQGIYEQYF
TRBJ1-5 NA TRBV10-3 NA TGTGCCATCAGTGACGGGGGGGATAGCAATCAGCCCCAGCATTTT CAISDGGDSNQPQHF
TRBJ1-2 NA TRBV30 NA TGTGCCTGGAGGGTAACAGGAAGGGACTATGGCTACACCTTC CAWRVTGRDYGYTF
TRBJ1-2 NA TRBV5-1 NA TGCGCCAGCAGCTTGGGGGGGGATAAGAGCTATGGCTACACCTTC CASSLGGDKSYGYTF
TRBJ1-1 NA TRBV9 NA TGTGCCAGCAGCGCGAGGGCAGGAGGGGCTGCGGTGAACACTGAAGCTTTCTTT CASSARAGGAAVNTEAFF
TRBJ1-3 once TRBV7-2 TRBD1 TGTGCCAGCAGCAGTAGGACAGGGGTATCTGGAAACACCATATATTTT CASSSRTGVSGNTIYF
TRBJ1-4 NA TRBV7-9 NA TGTGCCAGCAGCCCCACAGGGTTGGGAGAAAAACTGTTTTTT CASSPTGLGEKLFF
TRBJ1-1 NA TRBV5-1 NA TGCGCCAGCAGCTTGTCTGGCTTGAACACTGAAGCTTTCTTT CASSLSGLNTEAFF